This record looks at one TCR beta chain sequence and its context. TCRdb re-called the RT-PCR reads with MiXCR, one entry per CDR3 protein. The data show 550,000 to 750,000 distinct CDR3 sequences, 11% to 15% seen once. Germline CDR1 is DFQATT and CDR2 is SNEGSKA (reference sequence). The CDR3 has 13 amino acids. V was trimmed by 3 bases and J by 2 bases, leaving 7 bases between them. The chain employs TRBV20-1 and TRBJ1-4; D might be TRBD1 (5 bases). The sequenced sample consisted of memory CD4+ T cells from blood. The receptor was derived from a female donor in good health, serving as a healthy control. CDR3 DNA sequence: TGCAGTGCTAGTAAGGGGACTAATGAAAAACTGTTTTTT. Translated: CSASKGTNEKLFF.